The source of this T cell receptor beta chain is a study of control samples from healthy donors and cancer patients. The assay was immunoSEQ multiplex PCR, and TCRdb's table has in-frame clones only and misses some. This sample has 70,000 or so clones, with over 70% found just once. This CDR3 region has 16 residues. CDR1 and CDR2 from the germline V gene are SGHTA and FQGNSA. Trimming took 5 bases from V and 4 from J; bases not matched to a gene: 9. The sequenced sample was blood. This sequence joins TRBV7-2 and TRBJ2-3; 10 bases fit TRBD2. The TCR originated in a middle-aged man in good health. CDR3: CASSLSSGRFSDTQYF. The CDR3 DNA reads TGTGCCAGCAGCCTTTCTAGCGGGAGATTTTCAGATACGCAGTATTTT. Drawing the rest from reference TRBV7-2 and TRBJ2-3, the complete variable domain is GAGVSQSPSNKVTEKGKDVELRCDPISGHTALYWYRQSLGQGLEFLIYFQGNSAPDKSGLPSDRFSAERTGGSVSTLTIQRTQQEDSAVYLCASSLSSGRFSDTQYFGPGTRLTVL.